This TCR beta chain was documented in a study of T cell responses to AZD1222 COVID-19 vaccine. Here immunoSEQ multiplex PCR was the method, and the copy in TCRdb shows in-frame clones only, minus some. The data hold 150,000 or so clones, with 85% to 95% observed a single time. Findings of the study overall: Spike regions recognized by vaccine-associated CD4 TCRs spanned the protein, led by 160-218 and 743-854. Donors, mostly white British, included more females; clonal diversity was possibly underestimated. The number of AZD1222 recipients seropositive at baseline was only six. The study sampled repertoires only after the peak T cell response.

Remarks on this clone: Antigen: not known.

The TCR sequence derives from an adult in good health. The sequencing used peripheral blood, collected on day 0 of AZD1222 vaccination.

CDR3 sequence: CASSWSFWNQPQHF. The DNA of the CDR3 is TGTGCCAGCAGCTGGTCCTTTTGGAATCAGCCCCAGCATTTT. This rearrangement joins TRBV6-5 to TRBJ1-5, with unresolved D. The germline CDR1 and CDR2 sequences are MNHEY and SVGAGI. The V and J ends lost 6 bases and 4 bases respectively, with 13 bases between them. This CDR3 is built from 14 residues.